This TCR beta chain was identified in a study of human T cells and chemical hapten exposure. In its sample, this clonotype was seen many times. Time point here: patch test 1, 2 weeks after DPC sensitization. Treatment here: therapeutic diphenylcyclopropenone sensitization with weekly scalp DPC. Unique molecular identifiers were linked by the library to individual cDNA molecules. TCRdb reanalysed the RACE reads using MiXCR and keeps one entry per CDR3 protein. The table lists over 95,000 distinct CDR3 sequences, about an eighth of them singletons, with 2.1% in the top ten. The germline V gene encodes CDR1 SGHVS and CDR2 FQNEAQ. The length of the CDR3 is 14 residues. Deletions cut 11 bases from V and 4 bases from J, with 17 bases between.

This sequence originates from a middle-aged woman with alopecia areata. Some clones in this sample may be carry-over from other donors' samples. Source: whole blood, taken in connection with sensitization to the hapten diphenylcyclopropenone (DPC). This chain connects TRBV7-8 to TRBJ1-4, with a weak D call TRBD1 (5 bases). The CDR3 DNA follows: TGTGCCTCAACCCCCGGGGCCCGTAATGAAAAACTGTTTTTT. Residues: CASTPGARNEKLFF.